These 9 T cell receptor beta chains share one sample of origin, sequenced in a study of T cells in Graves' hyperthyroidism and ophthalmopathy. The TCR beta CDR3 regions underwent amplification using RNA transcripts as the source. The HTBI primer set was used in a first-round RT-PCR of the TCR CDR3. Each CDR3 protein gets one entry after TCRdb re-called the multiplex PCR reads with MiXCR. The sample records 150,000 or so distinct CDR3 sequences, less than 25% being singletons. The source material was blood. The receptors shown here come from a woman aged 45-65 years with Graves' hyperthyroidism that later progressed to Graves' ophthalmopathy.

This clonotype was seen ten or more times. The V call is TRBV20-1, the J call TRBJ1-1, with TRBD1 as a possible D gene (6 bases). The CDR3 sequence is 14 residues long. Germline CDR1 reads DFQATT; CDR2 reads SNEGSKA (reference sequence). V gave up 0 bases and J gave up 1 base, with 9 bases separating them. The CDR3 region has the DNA TGCAGTGCTAGAGAGGGACACCGGAACACTGAAGCTTTCTTT. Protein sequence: CSAREGHRNTEAFF.

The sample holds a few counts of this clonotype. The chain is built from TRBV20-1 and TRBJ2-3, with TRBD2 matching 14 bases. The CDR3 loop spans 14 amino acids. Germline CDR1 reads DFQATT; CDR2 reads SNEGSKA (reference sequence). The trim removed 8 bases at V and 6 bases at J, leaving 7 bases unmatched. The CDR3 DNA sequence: TGCAGTTCGACTAGCGGGAGGGAGTTGGATACGCAGTATTTT. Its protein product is CSSTSGRELDTQYF.

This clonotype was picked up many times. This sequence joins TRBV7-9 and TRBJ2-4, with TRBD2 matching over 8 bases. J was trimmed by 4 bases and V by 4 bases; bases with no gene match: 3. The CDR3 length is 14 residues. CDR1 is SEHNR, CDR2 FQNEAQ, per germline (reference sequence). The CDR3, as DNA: TGTGCCAGCAGCTCGGGACTAGATAAAAACATTCAGTACTTC. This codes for CASSSGLDKNIQYF.

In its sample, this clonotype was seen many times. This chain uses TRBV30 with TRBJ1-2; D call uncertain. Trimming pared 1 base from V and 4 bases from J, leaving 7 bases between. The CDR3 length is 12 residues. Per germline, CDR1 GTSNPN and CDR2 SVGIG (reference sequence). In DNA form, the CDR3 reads TGTGCCTGGAGTGGGCAGTTCTATGGCTACACCTTC. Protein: CAWSGQFYGYTF.

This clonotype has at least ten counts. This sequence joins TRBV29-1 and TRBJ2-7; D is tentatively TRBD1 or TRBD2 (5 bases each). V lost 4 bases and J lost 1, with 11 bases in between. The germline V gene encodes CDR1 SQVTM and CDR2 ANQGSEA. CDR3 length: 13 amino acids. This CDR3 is CSVAGPTSYEQYF. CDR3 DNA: TGCAGCGTTGCGGGGCCCACATCCTACGAGCAGTACTTC.

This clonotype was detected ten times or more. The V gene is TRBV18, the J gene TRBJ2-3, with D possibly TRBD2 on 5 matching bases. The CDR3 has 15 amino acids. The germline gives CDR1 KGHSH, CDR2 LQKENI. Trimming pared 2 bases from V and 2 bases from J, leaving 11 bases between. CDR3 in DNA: TGTGCCAGCTCACCAGTTGCGGGCTTCACAGATACGCAGTATTTT. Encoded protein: CASSPVAGFTDTQYF.

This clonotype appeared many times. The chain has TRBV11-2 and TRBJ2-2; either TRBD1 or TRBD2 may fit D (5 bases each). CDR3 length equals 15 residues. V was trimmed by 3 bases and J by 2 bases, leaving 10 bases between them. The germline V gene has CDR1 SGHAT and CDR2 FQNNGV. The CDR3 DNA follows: TGTGCCAGCAGCTTCGGTGGGGACAACACCGGGGAGCTGTTTTTT. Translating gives CASSFGGDNTGELFF.

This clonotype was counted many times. Here the CDR3 reads CASSRRTSGRNSYNEQFF. The CDR3 DNA reads TGTGCCAGCAGCCGCCGGACTAGCGGGAGAAACTCCTACAATGAGCAGTTCTTC. The chain combines TRBV7-2 with TRBJ2-1; 13 nucleotides agree with TRBD2. This CDR3 has 18 residues. Germline V gives CDR1 SGHTA, CDR2 FQGNSA. The V gene end was trimmed by 5 bases and the J gene end by 0 bases; junction bases not matched to a gene: 7.

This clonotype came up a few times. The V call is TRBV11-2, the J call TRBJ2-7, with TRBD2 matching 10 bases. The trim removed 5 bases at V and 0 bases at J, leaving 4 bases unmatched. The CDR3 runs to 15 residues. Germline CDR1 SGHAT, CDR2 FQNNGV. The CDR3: CASSTPSGSSYEQYF. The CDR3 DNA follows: TGTGCCAGCAGCACCCCTAGCGGGAGCTCCTACGAGCAGTACTTC.